This T cell receptor (beta chain) stems from a study of siplizumab effects on memory and regulatory T cells. This table comes from immunoSEQ multiplex PCR, and its TCRdb copy is limited to in-frame clones, with some not included. Among about 15,000 clones listed, around 40% were seen once. Coculturing was carried out on the mixed lymphocyte reaction cells. It lasted around 6 days and was done at 37°C. A word on this clone: The antigen is not known.

Germline CDR1 LNHDA, CDR2 SQIVND (reference sequence). Between the trimmed V and J ends, which lost 7 bases and 3 bases, there was a span of 19 bases. This CDR3 has 16 amino acids. This receptor was identified in a human donor in good health; the cells came from an allogeneic mixed lymphocyte reaction. Some clones in this sample may be carry-over from other donors' samples. The specimen sequenced was CFSE-low (dividing) CD4+ T cells sorted from an allogeneic mixed lymphocyte reaction. The chain is built from TRBV19 and TRBJ2-1; D remains unclear. Here the CDR3 reads CASTLRDKDYYNEQFF. The CDR3 DNA follows: TGTGCCAGTACCCTCCGAGACAAAGATTACTACAATGAGCAGTTCTTC. The full variable domain, with the rest looked up from reference TRBV19 and TRBJ2-1, is DGGITQSPKYLFRKEGQNVTLSCEQNLNHDAMYWYRQDPGQGLRLIYYSQIVNDFQKGDIAEGYSVSREKKESFPLTVTSAQKNPTAFYLCASTLRDKDYYNEQFFGPGTRLTVL.